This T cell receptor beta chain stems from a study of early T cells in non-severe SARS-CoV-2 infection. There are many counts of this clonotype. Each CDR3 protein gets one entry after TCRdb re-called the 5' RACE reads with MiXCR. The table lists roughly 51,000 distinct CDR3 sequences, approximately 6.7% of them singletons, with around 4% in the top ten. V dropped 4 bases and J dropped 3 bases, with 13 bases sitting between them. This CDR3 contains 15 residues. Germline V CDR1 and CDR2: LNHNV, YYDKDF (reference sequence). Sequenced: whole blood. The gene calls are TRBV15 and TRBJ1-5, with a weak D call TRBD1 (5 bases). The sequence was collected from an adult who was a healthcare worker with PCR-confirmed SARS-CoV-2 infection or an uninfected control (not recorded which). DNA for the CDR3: TGTGCCACCAGCATCCTTAACAGGAACAATCAGCCCCAGCATTTT. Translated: CATSILNRNNQPQHF.